A single sample is the source of the 4 T cell receptor beta chains below, sequenced in a study of blood T cell repertoires in COVID-19. Here immunoSEQ multiplex PCR was the method, and the copy in TCRdb shows in-frame clones only, minus some. The sample lists almost 200,000 clones, 89% occurring once. Source material: PBMCs or T cells enriched from blood (not recorded which). These receptors were obtained from a woman aged 18-29 years who had recovered from COVID-19.

This chain joins TRBV9 and TRBJ2-5; D gene ambiguous. The germline gives CDR1 SGDLS, CDR2 YYNGEE. V lost 4 bases to trimming and J lost 5 bases, with 18 bases between them. The CDR3 spans 15 residues. The CDR3 nucleotides read TGTGCCAGCAGCCCCCTAGGAAGGCTTGAGGAGACCCAGTACTTC. Translating gives CASSPLGRLEETQYF.

The genes are TRBV28 and TRBJ1-1; no reliable D call. Germline CDR1 is MDHEN and CDR2 is SYDVKM. The V end was cut by 1 base, the J end by 6 bases, with 9 bases between. The CDR3 has 13 residues. DNA for the CDR3: TGTGCCAGCAGTTTATTTCGGGAAGCTGAAGCTTTCTTT. This translates into CASSLFREAEAFF.

J is TRBJ2-3 and V is TRBV7-9; 7 bases are a match to TRBD1. The CDR3 contains 16 residues. The V segment lost 3 bases and the J segment 2 bases; nucleotides outside the gene matches: 8. CDR1 is SEHNR and CDR2 is FQNEAQ in the germline V gene (reference sequence). The CDR3 region has the DNA TGTGCCAGCAGCTTGTCCGGGACAGCTAACACAGATACGCAGTATTTT. Its translation: CASSLSGTANTDTQYF.

CDR3 DNA: TGTGCCAGCAGCGACCGCGGGCGGATTAACCAAGAGACCCAGTACTTC. Its translation: CASSDRGRINQETQYF. V usage is TRBV3-1 (or the pseudogene TRBV3-2) and J usage is TRBJ2-5; perhaps TRBD2 as D (5 bases). Germline assignment: CDR1 LGHDT and CDR2 YNNKEL (reference sequence). The CDR3 extends over 16 amino acids. Trimming cost V 5 bases and J 0 bases, with 16 bases left between them.